A selection of T cell receptor beta chains follows, all from one sample in a study of CD8 T cells in Susac syndrome. TCRdb ran MiXCR on the immunoSEQ multiplex PCR reads and lists one entry per CDR3 protein. This sample yields under 300,000 distinct CDR3 sequences, of which 90% to 96% are seen a single time; under 0.12% belongs to the top ten. Sequencing used CD4+ T cells from PBMCs. All receptors derive from a human donor with Susac syndrome. Both conserved end residues are part of each CDR3.

v_call	j_call	cdr3_aa
TRBV12-3/TRBV12-4	TRBJ1-2	CASSLFRQDGYTF
TRBV5-1	TRBJ1-1	CASGLPGGNTEAFF
TRBV5-6	TRBJ2-6	CASSPGTSGANVLTF
TRBV29-1	TRBJ2-1	CSARTAGTSGSVINEQFF
TRBV30	TRBJ1-2	CASDRQGTTYGYTF
TRBV24-1	TRBJ2-5	CATSEFAGKTQYF
TRBV29-1	TRBJ2-5	CSVAMNGETQYF
TRBV10-3	TRBJ1-3	CAISPGGWSGNTIYF
TRBV20-1	TRBJ2-1	CSARGLSSYNEQFF
TRBV5-1	TRBJ1-1	CASSWGQGGDMNTEAFF
TRBV14	TRBJ2-1	CASSQQGSGTRQFF
TRBV3-1	TRBJ2-3	CASSQDIAGDTDTQYF
TRBV4-2	TRBJ2-2	CASSQEPRGGGGTGELFF
TRBV15	TRBJ2-1	CATESGLAGGGSYNEQFF
TRBV15	TRBJ2-1	CATSTNLAGGANNEQFF
TRBV29-1	TRBJ2-5	CSVGDTGWNF
TRBV11-3	TRBJ2-2	CASSKGNTGELFF
TRBV6-6	TRBJ2-1	CASSYSAREQFF
TRBV29-1	TRBJ2-6	CSVGWGAGANVLTF
TRBV4-1	TRBJ2-7	CASSARGQPYEQYF
TRBV3-1	TRBJ2-7	CASSQRSSYEQYF
TRBV20-1	TRBJ2-1	CSASPWTVDNEQFF
TRBV3-1	TRBJ2-4	CASSQEDIQYF
TRBV18	TRBJ2-5	CASSPLPGGAETQYF
TRBV20-1	TRBJ2-1	CSASSQGRTYNEQFF
TRBV3-1	TRBJ2-3	CASSQRIATDTQYF
TRBV19	TRBJ1-2	CASSRGRAPANYGYTF
TRBV29-1	TRBJ1-2	CSVQIHENYGYTF
TRBV12-3/TRBV12-4	TRBJ2-5	CASSFRDSLVTQYF
TRBV15	TRBJ2-3	CATSRDMLALSTDTQYF
TRBV9	TRBJ1-1	CASSVRQSNTEAFF
TRBV29-1	TRBJ2-1	CSVESGQTYNEQFF
TRBV7-9	TRBJ2-2	CASSLGDRNTGELFF
TRBV5-1	TRBJ2-3	CASSLTIPSLTDTQYF
TRBV20-1	TRBJ2-7	CSARGGEGLYEQYF
TRBV28	TRBJ2-7	CASRETSGNYEQYF
TRBV3-1	TRBJ2-4	CASSRGTGSVQYF
TRBV9	TRBJ2-5	CASSPRGAIQETQYF
TRBV14	TRBJ2-4	CASSHSSGKGIQYF
TRBV14	TRBJ1-3	CASSHFGNTIYF
TRBV5-6	TRBJ2-7	CASSFAGGPYSAQYF
TRBV30	TRBJ2-5	CAWSVHRVGETQYF
TRBV30	TRBJ2-4	CAWSEGGIAKNIQYF
TRBV29-1	TRBJ2-4	CSVSGGVAKNIQYF
TRBV3-1	TRBJ2-5	CASSQKTRQYF
TRBV7-3	TRBJ2-5	CASSFYRRRTKGETQYF
TRBV4-1	TRBJ2-3	CASSYGSGSTDTQYF
TRBV20-1	TRBJ1-3	CSAVGRNSGNTIYF
TRBV4-1	TRBJ2-3	CASSLPARGNTQYF